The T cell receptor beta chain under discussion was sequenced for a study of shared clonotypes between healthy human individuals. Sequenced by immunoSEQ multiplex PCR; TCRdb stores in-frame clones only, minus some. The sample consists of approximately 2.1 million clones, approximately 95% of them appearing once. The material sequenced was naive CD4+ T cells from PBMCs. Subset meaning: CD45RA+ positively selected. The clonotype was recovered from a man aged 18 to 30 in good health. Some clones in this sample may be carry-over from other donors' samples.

CDR3 sequence: CASSASSGGYNEQFF. CDR3 coding DNA: TGCGCCAGCAGCGCCTCTAGCGGGGGATACAATGAGCAGTTCTTC. V is TRBV5-1 and J is TRBJ2-1; 10 bases line up with TRBD2. CDR3 length equals 15 residues. V shed 4 bases and J 4 bases; nucleotides not matched to a gene: 5. CDR1 is SGHRS, CDR2 YFSETQ, per germline.